Shown below are 22 T cell receptor beta chains from a single sample sequenced in a study of beta chain features in type 1 diabetes. No cognate antigen is known for these TCRs. Study-wide points: Shortening of TCRB CDR3s, moderate but significant, appeared in all four CD4+ subsets of Type 1 diabetes patients.

Every isolated RNA sample was fully reverse transcribed, so sequencing captured expressed TCRB transcripts. Profiling relied on immunoSEQ multiplex PCR, and the TCRdb table lists in-frame clones only, not all of them. This sample has a few hundred thousand clones, with over 11% found just once. Sample: naive CD4+ T cells from blood. These receptors were taken from a man between 25 and 39 years old with type 1 diabetes.

This clone has more than one count but fewer than ten. J is TRBJ2-5 and V is TRBV11-2; a weak D match, TRBD1 (5 bases). Trimming took off 1 base at V and 2 bases at J, with 17 bases between the two ends. CDR3 length: 17 residues. Germline V CDR1 and CDR2: SGHAT, FQNNGV. DNA of the CDR3: TGTGCCAGCAGCTTAGTTTCAGGGCTAGGGGTTCAAGAGACCCAGTACTTC. This encodes CASSLVSGLGVQETQYF.

This clone was found a few times. The rearrangement links TRBV11-2 to TRBJ2-5, with D possibly TRBD2 on 6 matching bases. The CDR3 sequence is 13 residues long. Germline assignment: CDR1 SGHAT and CDR2 FQNNGV. The germline V and J ends were trimmed by 2 bases and 5 bases, with 9 bases remaining between them. This chain's CDR3 is CASSLRGRETQYF. Here the CDR3 DNA reads TGTGCCAGCAGCTTAAGAGGGAGGGAGACCCAGTACTTC. Full variable domain (outside the CDR3, taken from reference TRBV11-2 and TRBJ2-5): EAGVAQSPRYKIIEKRQSVAFWCNPISGHATLYWYQQILGQGPKLLIQFQNNGVVDDSQLPKDRFSAERLKGVDSTLKIQPAKLEDSAVYLCASSLRGRETQYFGPGTRLLVL.

This clone was seen a few times. The chain has TRBV7-8 and TRBJ2-7; TRBD2 matches 8 bases. This CDR3 is 14 amino acids long. Germline CDR1 is SGHVS and CDR2 is FQNEAQ. The trim removed 2 bases at V and 5 bases at J, leaving 5 bases unmatched. The CDR3 DNA follows: TGTGCCAGCAGCTTACGGAGCGGGGGCAACGAGCAGTACTTC. Protein sequence: CASSLRSGGNEQYF.

The chain links TRBV11-2 to TRBJ2-1; weak D call: TRBD2 (5 bases). The CDR3 spans 15 residues. Trimming took 0 bases from V and 7 from J, leaving 13 bases between them. Germline CDR1 is SGHAT and CDR2 is FQNNGV. This CDR3 reads CASSLEIRGKNEQFF. The CDR3 region has the DNA TGTGCCAGCAGCTTAGAGATCCGGGGTAAGAATGAGCAGTTCTTC.

The genes are TRBV25-1 and TRBJ2-5; D is uncertain. The ends were cut back, 4 bases at V and 4 bases at J, with 7 bases in the middle. This CDR3 spans 12 amino acids. Germline assignment: CDR1 MGHDK and CDR2 SYGVNS. CDR3 DNA sequence: TGTGCCAGCAGTGCCGTCGTAGAGACCCAGTACTTC. The encoded protein is CASSAVVETQYF.

This clone showed up just a few times. V usage is TRBV18 and J usage is TRBJ2-7, with 8 bases identical to TRBD2. CDR3 length equals 14 residues. The J segment lost 5 bases and the V segment lost 3 bases, leaving 6 bases of the junction unmatched. Germline lookup yields CDR1 KGHSH and CDR2 LQKENI. This CDR3 reads CASSPPGRGDEQYF. The CDR3 nucleotides are TGTGCCAGCTCACCTCCCGGGAGGGGGGACGAGCAGTACTTC.

This chain connects TRBV7-9 to TRBJ2-2; D possibly corresponds to TRBD1 (6 bases). The CDR3 has 16 residues. CDR1 is SEHNR and CDR2 is FQNEAQ in the germline V gene (reference sequence). Trimming removed 5 bases from V and 1 base from J, with 14 bases in between. The CDR3 loop is CASSRAGTLNTGELFF. Here the CDR3 DNA reads TGTGCCAGCAGCAGAGCCGGGACACTGAACACCGGGGAGCTGTTTTTT.

The V and J genes are TRBV23-1 and TRBJ2-5; D may be TRBD1 (5 bases). TRBV23-1 is treated as an ORF (open reading frame) with a function not yet certain. This CDR3 region has 13 residues. The ends were cut back, 4 bases at V and 4 bases at J, with 10 bases in the middle. CDR3 sequence reads: CASSRRVGETQYF. CDR3 in DNA: TGCGCCAGCAGTCGCAGGGTCGGAGAGACCCAGTACTTC.

The chain couples TRBV7-2 to TRBJ2-3; 7 bases fit TRBD2. This CDR3 is 18 amino acids long. The ends lost 1 base at V and 2 bases at J; junction bases unmatched: 12. The germline V gene encodes CDR1 SGHTA and CDR2 FQGNSA. The CDR3 DNA is TGTGCCAGCAGCTTAGTTCGGGGTGGCGGGAGAGCCACAGATACGCAGTATTTT. Translation: CASSLVRGGGRATDTQYF.

This clone appeared a few times. The V and J genes are TRBV29-1 and TRBJ2-1, with D possibly being TRBD2 (6 bases). Trimming stripped 2 bases from V and 8 bases from J, with 10 bases between. The CDR3 is made up of 12 amino acids. The germline gives CDR1 SQVTM, CDR2 ANQGSEA. The CDR3 nucleotides read TGCAGCGTTGAACGGTCGGGGGATGAGCAGTTCTTC. The encoded protein is CSVERSGDEQFF.

This clone was observed a few times. The chain recombines TRBV29-1 with TRBJ1-1; D might be TRBD1 (6 bases). Germline-derived CDR1 and CDR2 are SQVTM and ANQGSEA. The CDR3 is 13 amino acids. V lost 6 bases, J lost 4 bases, and 15 bases lay in between. CDR3 loop: CSVFDDRSTEAFF. CDR3 sequence (DNA): TGCAGCGTCTTCGACGACAGGAGCACTGAAGCTTTCTTT.

This clone was counted only a few times. The chain links TRBV9 to TRBJ2-7; 10 nucleotides align to TRBD1. The CDR3 runs to 15 residues. Germline V CDR1 and CDR2: SGDLS, YYNGEE. V lost 3 bases to trimming and J lost 1 base; unmatched junction nucleotides: 4. In DNA, the CDR3 is TGTGCCAGCAGCGCCGGGACAGGGGTTTCCTACGAGCAGTACTTC. It translates to CASSAGTGVSYEQYF.

The rearrangement uses TRBV5-1 and TRBJ1-1; D gene uncertain. The V and J ends lost 5 bases and 6 bases respectively, with 11 bases between them. Germline assignment: CDR1 SGHRS and CDR2 YFSETQ. This CDR3 is 12 amino acids long. The CDR3, as DNA: TGCGCCAGCAGTTCGCTTGAGTCTGAAGCTTTCTTT. Translation gives CASSSLESEAFF.

This clone was seen a few times. The junction departs from germline at one end; a sequencing error may be responsible. V gene TRBV5-6 combines with J gene TRBJ1-1; D gene uncertain. The CDR3 consists of 14 residues. Germline V lookup: CDR1 SGHDT, CDR2 YYEEEE. The CDR3 region is CASSLVPMNNEAFF. As DNA, the CDR3 is TGTGCCAGCAGCTTGGTACCAATGAACAATGAAGCTTTCTTT.

The table lists this clone with a few counts. The CDR3 loop reads CASSVAPGGQETQYF. As DNA, the CDR3 is TGTGCCAGCAGCGTAGCTCCGGGAGGGCAAGAGACCCAGTACTTC. The chain recombines TRBV9 with TRBJ2-5, with TRBD2 identical over 8 bases. Trimming cost V 0 bases and J 2 bases; bases outside gene matches: 3. The CDR3 totals 15 residues. Germline CDR1 and CDR2: SGDLS and YYNGEE.

This clone came up a few times. V and J are TRBV5-1 and TRBJ2-6, with D possibly being TRBD2 (5 bases). Germline loops: CDR1 SGHRS, CDR2 YFSETQ. CDR3 size: 16 residues. The V end lost 0 bases, the J end lost 2 bases, and 9 bases lay between the germline ends. This CDR3 reads CASSLAIGAGANVLTF. CDR3 DNA sequence: TGCGCCAGCAGCTTGGCCATCGGGGCTGGGGCCAACGTCCTGACTTTC.

This clone was detected only a few times. The V gene is TRBV29-1, the J gene TRBJ1-2; D call uncertain. Trimming cost V 7 bases and J 4 bases, with 16 bases left between them. Germline CDR1 SQVTM, CDR2 ANQGSEA. This CDR3 spans 13 amino acids. The CDR3 DNA reads as TGCAGCGCTGACAATCAGGACTCCTATGGCTACACCTTC. Translated: CSADNQDSYGYTF.

This rearrangement joins TRBV18 to TRBJ2-7, with D possibly TRBD2 on 6 matching bases. The CDR3 has 14 amino acids. The germline gives CDR1 KGHSH, CDR2 LQKENI. Trimming shortened V by 5 bases and J by 3 bases, and 14 bases separated the two germline ends. In DNA form, the CDR3 reads TGTGCCAGCTCATCTCGGGGACTTAACTACGAGCAGTACTTC. This gives the protein CASSSRGLNYEQYF.

V usage is TRBV5-6 and J usage is TRBJ2-3; 8 bases fit TRBD1. Germline CDR1 and CDR2: SGHDT and YYEEEE. This CDR3 has 16 amino acids. Losses at the gene ends were 5 bases for V and 3 bases for J; bases not matched to a gene: 11. CDR3 nucleotide sequence: TGTGCCAGCAGGTCTGACGGACAGGGTGGGACAGATACGCAGTATTTT. It codes for CASRSDGQGGTDTQYF.

The chain couples TRBV7-9 to TRBJ1-1; 8 bases align to TRBD1. The CDR3 sequence is 16 residues long. CDR1 and CDR2 from the germline V gene are SEHNR and FQNEAQ (reference sequence). Trimming cost V 5 bases and J 4 bases; bases outside gene matches: 12. The CDR3 DNA follows: TGTGCCAGCAGCCTCTGGACAGGGCGTTTAGGCACTGAAGCTTTCTTT. Protein product: CASSLWTGRLGTEAFF.

V usage is TRBV11-2 and J usage is TRBJ2-3; the match to TRBD2 covers 8 bases. This CDR3 is built from 19 residues. J lost 8 bases, V lost 5 bases, and 24 bases had no gene match. CDR1 is SGHAT and CDR2 is FQNNGV in the germline V gene. As DNA, the CDR3 is TGTGCCAGCAGCCGATCAACGCGCTTTGGGGCGGGGGGCCACCTTACGCAGTATTTT. Its protein product is CASSRSTRFGAGGHLTQYF.

The chain has TRBV15 and TRBJ2-7, with 12 bases aligning to TRBD2. V dropped 3 bases and J dropped 6; count of bases not matched to a gene: 3. The germline V gene encodes CDR1 LNHNV and CDR2 YYDKDF (reference sequence). This CDR3 comprises 14 residues. The CDR3 loop reads CATSSMGLAGEQYF. CDR3 nucleotide sequence: TGTGCCACCAGCAGTATGGGACTAGCGGGCGAGCAGTACTTC.